The 31 T cell receptor beta chains presented below share a single source sample, sequenced in a study of CD8+CD57+ T cells in acquired aplastic anemia. TCR beta VDJ combinations and CDR3 sequences were profiled from genomic DNA. Via MiXCR, TCRdb re-called the reads, giving one row per CDR3 protein. The table lists 250,000 to 300,000 distinct CDR3 sequences, about 56% of them singletons, with 8% in the top ten. The source material was sorted CD4+, CD8+, or CD8+CD57+ T cells (not recorded which) from PBMCs. The receptors stem from a human donor with severe aplastic anemia or a healthy control (not recorded which).

This clonotype was seen many times. The chain employs TRBV6-5 and TRBJ2-1, with D perhaps TRBD2 (7 bases). Trimming left V 7 bases short and J 1 base short, with 11 bases between. Germline assignment: CDR1 MNHEY and CDR2 SVGAGI. The CDR3 runs 14 residues. The CDR3 loop is CASTRGASYNEQFF. In nucleotides, the CDR3 is TGTGCCAGCACCCGGGGGGCGTCCTACAATGAGCAGTTCTTC.

In the case of this clonotype: This CDR3 is missing its conserved last phenylalanine or tryptophan, likely due to a read error. The V gene is TRBV7-4, the J gene TRBJ2-7; D uncertain. Germline CDR1 reads SGHVT; CDR2 reads SQSDAQ. Deletions cut 3 bases from V and 0 bases from J, with 9 bases between. The CDR3 is 14 amino acids. CDR3 sequence reads: CASSLFAASYEQYS. CDR3 DNA sequence: TGTGCCAGCAGCTTGTTTGCAGCCTCCTACGAGCAGTACTCC.

On this clonotype itself: One base away lies a much larger clone, so this may be a sequencing read error. The chain joins TRBV4-1 to TRBJ1-1, with a tentative D call TRBD1 (6 bases). The CDR3 has 16 amino acids. From germline, CDR1 is MGHRA and CDR2 YSYEKL. Written as DNA, the CDR3 is TGCGCCAGCAGACAAGATAGGGGGGCGCGGGGTCCTGAAGCTTTCTTT. The encoded protein is CASRQDRGARGPEAFF.

This clonotype was counted a few times. Because the CDR3's place on the DNA is in doubt, the DNA is left out and the CDR3 is given as listed by TCRdb. This rearrangement joins TRBV19 to TRBJ2-2. The CDR3 numbers 14 amino acids, ends counted. Germline V gives CDR1 LNHDA, CDR2 SQIVND (reference sequence). The CDR3 reads CASSIGQYVGELFF.

This clonotype appeared many times. This sequence joins TRBV28 and TRBJ1-2; D gene uncertain. The ends were cut back, 5 bases at V and 3 bases at J, with 16 bases in the middle. CDR1 and CDR2 (germline): MDHEN, SYDVKM. The CDR3 length is 15 residues. Written as DNA, the CDR3 is TGTGCCAGCAGTCAACTAATCGTGGGTGACTATGGCTACACCTTC. Encoded protein: CASSQLIVGDYGYTF.

A word on this clonotype: Its ends do not fully match the called genes, so a read error is possible. The CDR3 loop reads CASSLDASTEALF. The DNA for the CDR3 is TGTGCCAGCAGCTTGGATGCTTCGACTGAAGCTCTCTTT. The chain is built from TRBV2 and TRBJ1-1, with D unresolved. CDR3 length: 13 residues. Germline CDR1 is SNHLY and CDR2 is FYNNEI.

This chain connects TRBV19 to TRBJ2-7, with TRBD1 as a possible D gene (6 bases). The V end was cut by 6 bases, the J end by 4 bases, with 13 bases between. The CDR3 loop spans 13 amino acids. CDR1 is LNHDA, CDR2 SQIVND, per germline (reference sequence). The CDR3 loop reads CASRLDRTYEQYF. In DNA form, the CDR3 reads TGTGCCAGTAGATTGGACAGAACTTACGAGCAGTACTTC. Together with reference TRBV19 and TRBJ2-7, the CDR3 gives the full variable domain: DGGITQSPKYLFRKEGQNVTLSCEQNLNHDAMYWYRQDPGQGLRLIYYSQIVNDFQKGDIAEGYSVSREKKESFPLTVTSAQKNPTAFYLCASRLDRTYEQYFGPGTRLTVT.

In this sample, this clonotype turned up many times. V and J are TRBV19 and TRBJ2-1; D is possibly TRBD2 (5 bases). The germline gives CDR1 LNHDA, CDR2 SQIVND (reference sequence). Trimming took 7 bases from V and 5 from J, leaving 15 bases between them. This CDR3 region has 14 residues. CDR3 protein: CASTLGPGNNEQFF. The CDR3 bases are TGTGCCAGTACCCTAGGGCCGGGGAACAATGAGCAGTTCTTC.

The chain joins TRBV20-1 to TRBJ1-3, with TRBD1 matching over 7 bases. The CDR3 extends over 16 amino acids. V lost 5 bases, J lost 5 bases, and 15 bases stayed unmatched. The germline CDR1 and CDR2 sequences are DFQATT and SNEGSKA (reference sequence). Here the CDR3 reads CSAPEGGRGLRNTIYF. DNA of the CDR3: TGCAGTGCTCCAGAGGGAGGGAGGGGGCTTAGAAACACCATATATTTT.

The V and J genes are TRBV20-1 and TRBJ1-1; D not certain. Per germline, CDR1 DFQATT and CDR2 SNEGSKA (reference sequence). The CDR3 extends over 13 amino acids. Trimming stripped 6 bases from V and 0 bases from J, with 11 bases between. CDR3 in amino acids: CSAVRVVNTEAFF. The CDR3 nucleotides read TGCAGTGCCGTCCGGGTCGTGAACACTGAAGCTTTCTTT.

The rearrangement links TRBV2 to TRBJ2-5; D not resolved. The CDR3 runs to 13 residues. V was clipped by 4 bases and J by 2 bases, with 8 bases between them. Germline lookup yields CDR1 SNHLY and CDR2 FYNNEI. CDR3 sequence reads: CASSGFRQETQYF. CDR3 in DNA: TGTGCCAGCAGTGGGTTCCGGCAAGAGACCCAGTACTTC.

This clonotype was recorded only once. The genes are TRBV15 and TRBJ2-7; 10 bases map to TRBD1. V gave up 10 bases and J gave up 4 bases; unmatched junction bases: 19. The CDR3 loop spans 17 amino acids. The germline gives CDR1 LNHNV, CDR2 YYDKDF (reference sequence). The CDR3 spells CAIQDRGLYGGTYEQYF. CDR3 in DNA: TGTGCCATTCAGGACAGGGGGTTGTATGGCGGAACTTACGAGCAGTACTTC.

A few counts support this clonotype. This chain joins TRBV10-3 and TRBJ2-5, with D unresolved. This CDR3 has 12 residues. Per the germline V gene, CDR1 is ENHRY and CDR2 is SYGVKD. Trimming left V 2 bases short and J 5 bases short, with 6 bases between. The CDR3 coding sequence is TGTGCCATCAGTGAGCGTAGGGAGACCCAGTACTTC. Translation gives CAISERRETQYF.

In this sample, this clonotype turned up a few times. The chain carries TRBV18 and TRBJ1-1, with D perhaps matching TRBD1 (5 bases). The CDR3 runs to 15 residues. V was cut by 3 bases and J by 3 bases, with 14 bases left in between. In germline, CDR1 is KGHSH, CDR2 LQKENI. CDR3 in DNA: TGTGCCAGCTCACCCCTTGACAGTACGTACACTGAAGCTTTCTTT. Encoded protein: CASSPLDSTYTEAFF.

As for this clonotype: The CDR3 end shows no conserved phenylalanine or tryptophan, and so a read error is likely. Because the CDR3's place on the DNA is in doubt, the DNA is left out and the CDR3 is given as listed by TCRdb. The J gene is TRBJ2-6, the V gene TRBV20-1. CDR1 and CDR2 from the germline V gene are DFQATT and SNEGSKA (reference sequence). With termini counted, the CDR3 has 14 amino acids. Here the CDR3 reads CSATDNSGANVLVL.

This clonotype was picked up a small number of times. It may be a read error: a sequence one base away is much more abundant. This chain uses TRBV9 with TRBJ1-1, with 11 bases aligning to TRBD1. This CDR3 contains 20 residues. The ends lost 4 bases at V and 7 bases at J; junction bases unmatched: 24. Germline CDR1 SGDLS, CDR2 YYNGEE. CDR3: CASSTDRGPSRYARGGEAFF. CDR3 nucleotide sequence: TGTGCCAGCAGCACGGACAGGGGGCCGTCCCGATATGCCCGGGGTGGTGAAGCTTTCTTT.

V usage is TRBV15 and J usage is TRBJ2-5; 7 bases line up with TRBD1. Germline CDR1 reads LNHNV; CDR2 reads YYDKDF (reference sequence). The CDR3 contains 16 residues. The ends lost 3 bases at V and 2 bases at J; junction bases unmatched: 9. In DNA form, the CDR3 reads TGTGCCACCAGCAGCCTGAACAGGGGACGACAAGAGACCCAGTACTTC. Translating it yields CATSSLNRGRQETQYF.

Here the CDR3 reads CSATSRQGGETQYF. For the CDR3, the DNA is TGCAGTGCCACCAGCAGACAGGGCGGAGAGACCCAGTACTTC. The rearrangement uses TRBV20-1 and TRBJ2-5, with 7 bases that match TRBD1. V lost 6 bases to trimming and J lost 4 bases; unmatched junction nucleotides: 11. Germline CDR1 reads DFQATT; CDR2 reads SNEGSKA (reference sequence). The CDR3 loop spans 14 amino acids.

This clonotype was seen ten or more times. This chain links TRBV20-1 with TRBJ2-7, with D tentatively TRBD2 (5 bases). This CDR3 has 10 amino acids. Germline CDR1 reads DFQATT; CDR2 reads SNEGSKA (reference sequence). Trimming cost V 3 bases and J 11 bases, with 11 bases left between them. CDR3 protein: CSASKLAEYF. The CDR3 DNA follows: TGCAGTGCTAGTAAGCTAGCAGAGTACTTC.

This clonotype was observed at least ten times. The rearrangement links TRBV19 to TRBJ1-2; 7 bases match TRBD1. The germline V gene has CDR1 LNHDA and CDR2 SQIVND (reference sequence). CDR3 size: 15 residues. The ends lost 3 bases at V and 5 bases at J; junction bases unmatched: 9. CDR3 DNA sequence: TGTGCCAGTAGTATCAGGACAGGAACCTCATATGGCTACACCTTC. Protein sequence: CASSIRTGTSYGYTF.

The chain recombines TRBV2 with TRBJ2-1; 7 bases fit TRBD2. The ends lost 0 bases at V and 5 bases at J; junction bases unmatched: 7. The CDR3 consists of 16 residues. Germline CDR1 SNHLY, CDR2 FYNNEI. CDR3 residues: CASSEAVLAADNEQFF. CDR3 sequence (DNA): TGTGCCAGCAGTGAAGCGGTTCTAGCGGCGGACAATGAGCAGTTCTTC. The full variable domain, in which reference TRBV2 and TRBJ2-1 provide the parts outside the CDR3, is EPEVTQTPSHQVTQMGQEVILRCVPISNHLYFYWYRQILGQKVEFLVSFYNNEISEKSEIFDDQFSVERPDGSNFTLKIRSTKLEDSAMYFCASSEAVLAADNEQFFGPGTRLTVL.

This clonotype was observed many times. The rearrangement joins TRBV2 to TRBJ1-4; no definite D call. Per the germline V gene, CDR1 is SNHLY and CDR2 is FYNNEI. This CDR3 is built from 13 residues. The V end lost 6 bases, the J end lost 0 bases, and 5 bases lay between the germline ends. CDR3 loop: CASSPTTNEKLFF. The CDR3 DNA reads TGTGCCAGCAGCCCTACAACTAATGAAAAACTGTTTTTT.

About this clonotype itself: A junction end diverges from the germline sequence, so it may reflect a read error. The gene calls are TRBV5-5 and TRBJ2-7; D is uncertain. The CDR3 is 11 residues long. Germline CDR1 is SGHKS and CDR2 is YYEKEE (reference sequence). This chain's CDR3 is CASSLPYDQCF. The CDR3 region has the DNA TGTGCCAGCAGCTTGCCATACGATCAGTGCTTC.

The chain combines TRBV2 with TRBJ2-7, with 11 bases fitting TRBD1. CDR3 length equals 14 residues. Looked up from germline, CDR1 is SNHLY and CDR2 is FYNNEI. V trimming: 7 bases; J trimming: 2 bases; junction bases outside the gene matches: 4. DNA of the CDR3: TGTGCCAGCACCGGGACAGGGGGGACCTACGAGCAGTACTTC. Translating it yields CASTGTGGTYEQYF.

V and J are TRBV7-3 and TRBJ2-5, with D perhaps matching TRBD1 (6 bases). The V gene lost 9 bases and the J gene lost 7 bases, with 15 bases spanning the gap. Germline assignment: CDR1 SGHTA and CDR2 FQGTGA. This CDR3 contains 12 residues. The CDR3 loop is CASWMAGVTQYF. The DNA for the CDR3 is TGTGCCAGTTGGATGGCAGGGGTGACCCAGTACTTC.

This clonotype occurred many times. The rearrangement links TRBV29-1 to TRBJ1-4, with a weak D call TRBD1 (5 bases). V shed 4 bases and J shed 8 bases, with 11 bases lying between them. This CDR3 contains 12 residues. CDR1 SQVTM and CDR2 ANQGSEA come from the germline V gene. CDR3 DNA sequence: TGCAGCGTTGGTGGGGCTGGAGAAAAACTGTTTTTT. This encodes CSVGGAGEKLFF.

The chain has TRBV5-1 and TRBJ2-4; a weak D match, TRBD1 (6 bases). V was shortened by 4 bases and J by 3 bases, with 11 bases between the two germline ends. Germline values: CDR1 SGHRS, CDR2 YFSETQ. This CDR3 comprises 14 residues. CDR3 loop: CASSHQGSKNIQYF. The CDR3, as DNA: TGCGCCAGCAGCCATCAGGGGAGCAAAAACATTCAGTACTTC. Full variable domain (missing parts from reference TRBV5-1 and TRBJ2-4): KAGVTQTPRYLIKTRGQQVTLSCSPISGHRSVSWYQQTPGQGLQFLFEYFSETQRNKGNFPGRFSGRQFSNSRSEMNVSTLELGDSALYLCASSHQGSKNIQYFGAGTRLSVL.

The gene calls are TRBV20-1 and TRBJ1-5; 7 bases agree with TRBD1. After removal of 6 bases from V and 7 bases from J, the junction contained 18 bases not matched to a gene. The CDR3 covers 16 residues. CDR1 is DFQATT, CDR2 SNEGSKA, per germline (reference sequence). The CDR3 nucleotides are TGCAGTGCAAGTACTAGAAAAAGTACGACAGGGCAGCCCCAGCATTTT. Translating gives CSASTRKSTTGQPQHF.

The CDR3 DNA is TGTGCCATCAGTGCTGGGCGGGGGTCCTCCTACGAGCAGTACTTC. It translates to CAISAGRGSSYEQYF. The rearrangement links TRBV10-3 to TRBJ2-7, with TRBD2 matching 7 bases. Germline loops: CDR1 ENHRY, CDR2 SYGVKD. The CDR3 contains 15 residues. J lost 0 bases, V lost 4 bases, and 6 bases had no gene match.

A word on this clonotype: Relative to the germline gene, one junction end is altered; a read error may explain this. The chain's CDR3 is CASSPPTLSGNTIYF. CDR3 bases: TGTGCCAGCAGCCCACCGACACTCTCTGGGAACACCATATATTTT. This chain joins TRBV7-8 and TRBJ1-3; D unclear. CDR1 and CDR2 (germline): SGHVS, FQNEAQ. This CDR3 has 15 residues.

The chain couples TRBV20-1 to TRBJ2-1, with a weak D call TRBD1 (6 bases). Germline V gene sequence: CDR1 DFQATT, CDR2 SNEGSKA (reference sequence). Trimming removed 1 base from V and 5 bases from J, with 12 bases in between. The CDR3 is 14 amino acids. As DNA, the CDR3 is TGCAGTGCTAGAGTGTGGACAGATGACAATGAGCAGTTCTTC. The encoded protein is CSARVWTDDNEQFF.